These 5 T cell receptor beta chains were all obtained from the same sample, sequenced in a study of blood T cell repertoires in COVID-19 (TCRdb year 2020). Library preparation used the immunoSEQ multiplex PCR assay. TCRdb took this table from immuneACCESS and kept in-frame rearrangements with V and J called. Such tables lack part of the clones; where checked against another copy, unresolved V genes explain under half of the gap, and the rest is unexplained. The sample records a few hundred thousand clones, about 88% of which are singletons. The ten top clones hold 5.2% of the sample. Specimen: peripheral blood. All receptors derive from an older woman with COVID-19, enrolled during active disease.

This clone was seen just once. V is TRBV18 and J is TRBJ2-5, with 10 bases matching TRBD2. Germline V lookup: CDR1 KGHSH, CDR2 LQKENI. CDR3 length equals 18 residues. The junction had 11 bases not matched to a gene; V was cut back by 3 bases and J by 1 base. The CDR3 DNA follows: TGTGCCAGCTCACCCTTGGCTAGCGGGAGTCGGGGCCAAGAGACCCAGTACTTC. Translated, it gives CASSPLASGSRGQETQYF.

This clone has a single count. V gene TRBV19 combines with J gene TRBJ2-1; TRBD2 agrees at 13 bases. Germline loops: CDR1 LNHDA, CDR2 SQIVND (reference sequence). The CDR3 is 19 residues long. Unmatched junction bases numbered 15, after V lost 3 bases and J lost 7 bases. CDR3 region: CASSIHRTSGSRLRNEQFF. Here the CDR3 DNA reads TGTGCCAGTAGTATCCACAGGACTAGCGGGAGTCGGTTGCGGAATGAGCAGTTCTTC.

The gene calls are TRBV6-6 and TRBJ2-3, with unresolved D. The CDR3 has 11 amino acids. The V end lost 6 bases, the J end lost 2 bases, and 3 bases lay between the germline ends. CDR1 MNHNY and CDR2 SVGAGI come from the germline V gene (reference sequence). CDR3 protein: CASSVTDTQYF. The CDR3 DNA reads TGTGCCAGCAGCGTCACAGATACGCAGTATTTT.

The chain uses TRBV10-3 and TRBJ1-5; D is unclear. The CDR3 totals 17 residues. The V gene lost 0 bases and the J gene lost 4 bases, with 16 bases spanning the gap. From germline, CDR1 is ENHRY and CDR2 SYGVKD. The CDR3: CAISESAFGEENQPQHF. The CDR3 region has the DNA TGTGCCATCAGTGAGTCGGCGTTCGGGGAGGAGAATCAGCCCCAGCATTTT.

The CDR3 spells CASRAGQVNTEAFF. The CDR3 nucleotides read TGTGCCAGCAGGGCGGGACAGGTGAACACTGAAGCTTTCTTT. The chain employs TRBV2 and TRBJ1-1; 8 bases are a match to TRBD1. The junction had 3 bases not matched to a gene; V was cut back by 6 bases and J by 0 bases. This CDR3 has 14 amino acids. Looked up from germline, CDR1 is SNHLY and CDR2 is FYNNEI.